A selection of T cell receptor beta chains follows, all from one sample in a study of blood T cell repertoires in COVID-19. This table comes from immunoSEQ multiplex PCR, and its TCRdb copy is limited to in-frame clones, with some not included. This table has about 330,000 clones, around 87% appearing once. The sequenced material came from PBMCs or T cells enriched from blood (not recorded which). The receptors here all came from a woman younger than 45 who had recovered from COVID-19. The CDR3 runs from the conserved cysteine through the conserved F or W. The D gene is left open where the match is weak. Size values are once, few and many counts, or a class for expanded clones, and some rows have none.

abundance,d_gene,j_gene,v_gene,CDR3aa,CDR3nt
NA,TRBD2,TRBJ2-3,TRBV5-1,CASSFSSGKGTDTQYF,TGCGCCAGCAGCTTTTCGAGCGGGAAGGGCACAGATACGCAGTATTTT
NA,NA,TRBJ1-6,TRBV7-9,CASSGGRVASPLHF,TGTGCCAGCAGCGGAGGGAGGGTGGCTTCACCCCTCCACTTT
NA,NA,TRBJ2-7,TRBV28,CASIPSGERVSYEQYF,TGTGCCAGCATACCCTCGGGTGAGAGGGTCTCCTACGAGCAGTACTTC
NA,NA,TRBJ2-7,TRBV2,CASSGDAVSYEQYF,TGTGCCAGCAGCGGGGATGCGGTCTCCTACGAGCAGTACTTC
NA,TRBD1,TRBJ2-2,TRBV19,CATRRDRGPGELFF,TGTGCCACTCGCCGGGACAGGGGGCCCGGGGAGCTGTTTTTT
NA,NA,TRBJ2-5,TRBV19,CASKSDGETQYF,TGTGCCAGTAAGTCAGATGGAGAGACCCAGTACTTC
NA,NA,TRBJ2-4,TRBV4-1,CASSLSTSRDIQYF,TGCGCCAGCAGCCTGAGTACCTCGAGGGACATTCAGTACTTC
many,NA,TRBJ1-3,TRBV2,CASSEGGQLSGNTIYF,TGTGCCAGCAGTGAAGGAGGACAACTCTCTGGAAACACCATATATTTT
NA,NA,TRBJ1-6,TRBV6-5,CASSIGRGSPLHF,TGTGCCAGCAGTATAGGCAGGGGATCACCCCTCCACTTT
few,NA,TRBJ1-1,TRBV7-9,CASSFTDTEAFF,TGTGCCAGCAGCTTTACAGACACTGAAGCTTTCTTT
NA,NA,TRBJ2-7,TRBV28,CASSLEGRFYEQYF,TGTGCCAGCAGTTTGGAGGGGAGGTTCTACGAGCAGTACTTC
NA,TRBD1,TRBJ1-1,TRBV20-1,CSARVRGQAFF,TGCAGTGCTAGAGTTAGGGGGCAAGCTTTCTTT
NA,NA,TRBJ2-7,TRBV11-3,CASSLGGQHYEQYF,TGTGCCAGCAGCTTAGGGGGGCAGCACTACGAGCAGTACTTC
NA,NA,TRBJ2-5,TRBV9,CASSVGAGGLQETQYF,TGTGCCAGCAGCGTAGGGGCAGGCGGACTTCAAGAGACCCAGTACTTC
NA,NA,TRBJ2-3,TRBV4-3,CASSQDGRGGLSTDTQYF,TGCGCCAGCAGCCAAGATGGGAGGGGGGGCCTCAGCACAGATACGCAGTATTTT
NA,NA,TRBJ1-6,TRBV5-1,CASSLGGFPSYNSPLHF,TGCGCCAGCAGCTTGGGCGGATTTCCCTCCTATAATTCACCCCTCCACTTT
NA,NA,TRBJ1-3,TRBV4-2,CASSQGRTSGNTIYF,TGTGCCAGCAGCCAGGGCAGAACCTCTGGAAACACCATATATTTT
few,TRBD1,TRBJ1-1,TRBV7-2,CASSLGTGETEAFF,TGTGCCAGCAGCTTAGGGACAGGGGAAACTGAAGCTTTCTTT
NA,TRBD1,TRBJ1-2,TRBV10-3,CAISGTGANGYTF,TGTGCCATTTCTGGGACAGGGGCAAACGGCTACACCTTC
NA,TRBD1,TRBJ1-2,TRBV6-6,CASSYPGQGAGGYTF,TGTGCCAGCAGTTACCCGGGACAGGGGGCCGGAGGCTACACCTTC
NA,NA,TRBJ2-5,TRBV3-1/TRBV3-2,CASSQESGGQYF,TGTGCCAGCAGCCAAGAAAGTGGCGGCCAGTACTTC
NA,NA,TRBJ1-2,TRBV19,CASSIDGELSGYTF,TGTGCCAGTAGTATAGACGGGGAGCTGAGTGGCTACACCTTC
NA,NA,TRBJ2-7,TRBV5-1,CASSRERLEGDEQYF,TGCGCCAGCAGCCGCGAGCGACTTGAGGGTGACGAGCAGTACTTC
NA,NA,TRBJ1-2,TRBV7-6,CASSLGEGEANYGYTF,TGTGCCAGCAGCTTAGGGGAGGGAGAAGCTAACTATGGCTACACCTTC
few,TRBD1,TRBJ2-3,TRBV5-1,CASSGGTGSISDTQYF,TGCGCCAGCAGCGGAGGGACAGGGAGCATCTCAGATACGCAGTATTTT
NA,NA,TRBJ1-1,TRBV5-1,CASSLAAPPFADEAFF,TGCGCCAGCAGCTTGGCCGCGCCACCCTTTGCCGATGAAGCTTTCTTT
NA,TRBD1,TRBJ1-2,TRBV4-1,CASSQLRTGEIYTF,TGCGCCAGCAGCCAACTTAGGACAGGGGAAATCTACACCTTC
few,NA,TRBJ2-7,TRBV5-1,CASSLEPDRSAGSYEQYF,TGCGCCAGCAGCTTGGAACCGGATCGTAGCGCCGGCTCCTACGAGCAGTACTTC
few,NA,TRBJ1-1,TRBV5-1,CASSLLSFTEAFF,TGCGCCAGCAGCTTGCTGAGTTTCACTGAAGCTTTCTTT
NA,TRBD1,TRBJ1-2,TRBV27,CASSPGTGVGYGYTF,TGTGCCAGCAGTCCCGGGACAGGGGTAGGGTATGGCTACACCTTC
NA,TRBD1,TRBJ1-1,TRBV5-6,CASSLPQGGDTEAFF,TGTGCCAGCAGCTTACCACAGGGGGGGGACACTGAAGCTTTCTTT
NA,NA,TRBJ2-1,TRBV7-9,CASSFTGGSYNEQFF,TGTGCCAGCAGCTTTACGGGGGGCAGTTACAATGAGCAGTTCTTC
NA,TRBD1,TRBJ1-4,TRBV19,CASSIGTAPDEKLFF,TGTGCCAGTAGTATCGGGACAGCCCCGGATGAAAAACTGTTTTTT
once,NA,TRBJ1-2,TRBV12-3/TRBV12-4,CASSMGGDYGYTF,TGTGCCAGCAGCATGGGCGGGGACTATGGCTACACCTTC
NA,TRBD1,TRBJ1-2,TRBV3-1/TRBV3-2,CASKGAVGGYTF,TGTGCCAGCAAGGGGGCAGTTGGGGGCTACACCTTC
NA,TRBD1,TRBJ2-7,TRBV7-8,CASSVGAFRDRAGEQYF,TGTGCCAGCAGCGTAGGAGCCTTCCGGGACAGGGCGGGGGAGCAGTACTTC